Listed below are T cell receptor beta chains from one sample, sequenced in a study of T cell changes during pregnancy in multiple sclerosis. Measured with immunoSEQ multiplex PCR; TCRdb has only the in-frame clones, and not every one. The sample lists roughly 50,000 clones, 94% seen once, with around 3.2% in the top ten. Sequencing used CD8+ T cells from peripheral blood mononuclear cells, obtained in the third trimester of pregnancy. These receptors came from a female donor with multiple sclerosis, enrolled in a pregnancy study. Both conserved end residues are part of each CDR3. A D gene is named only where the DNA matches it firmly. Expanded clones get a size class; other rows say once, few or many, or leave the size out.

cdr3_length,v_call,d_call,j_call,clone_size,cdr3_aa,cdr3_nt
13,TRBV7-9,.,TRBJ1-1,.,CASDAGLHTEAFF,TGTGCCAGTGATGCGGGGCTACACACTGAAGCTTTCTTT
15,TRBV5-6,.,TRBJ2-1,.,CASSFETVSYNEQFF,TGTGCCAGCAGCTTCGAGACAGTAAGTTACAATGAGCAGTTCTTC
13,TRBV29-1,.,TRBJ2-3,.,CAMEPPGTDTQYF,TGCGCTATGGAGCCGCCGGGCACAGATACGCAGTATTTT
15,TRBV28,TRBD1,TRBJ2-7,.,CASSREDRGRYEQYF,TGTGCCAGCAGTAGGGAGGACAGGGGGCGATACGAGCAGTACTTC
13,TRBV19,.,TRBJ2-1,.,CASRQGSYNEQFF,TGTGCCAGTAGACAGGGTTCCTACAATGAGCAGTTCTTC
12,TRBV29-1,.,TRBJ1-2,once,CSVVSGLYGYTF,TGCAGCGTTGTCTCAGGGCTTTACGGCTACACCTTC
14,TRBV5-4,.,TRBJ2-5,.,CASRELDTQETQYF,TGTGCCAGCAGGGAACTAGACACACAAGAGACCCAGTACTTC
16,TRBV6-1,.,TRBJ2-2,.,CASSESRRPITGELFF,TGTGCCAGCAGTGAGTCCCGGAGACCCATCACCGGGGAGCTGTTTTTT
17,TRBV9,.,TRBJ2-3,.,CASSEPRAVTSTDTQYF,TGTGCCAGCAGCGAGCCCAGGGCGGTCACTAGCACAGATACGCAGTATTTT
17,TRBV4-2,.,TRBJ2-7,.,CASSPPRGARTPCEQYF,TGTGCCAGCAGCCCTCCCAGAGGAGCTAGAACGCCTTGCGAGCAGTACTTC
15,TRBV9,TRBD2,TRBJ2-3,.,CASSVSGSAVDTQYF,TGTGCCAGCAGCGTTAGCGGGAGCGCTGTGGATACGCAGTATTTT
16,TRBV29-1,TRBD1,TRBJ2-2,.,CSVEQGQGPNTGELFF,TGCAGCGTTGAACAGGGACAGGGGCCGAACACCGGGGAGCTGTTTTTT
16,TRBV6-4,TRBD2,TRBJ2-2,few,CASSQLAGVGAGELFF,TGTGCCAGCAGTCAACTAGCGGGAGTAGGGGCCGGGGAGCTGTTTTTT
13,TRBV28,.,TRBJ2-7,.,CASSLAGAYEQYF,TGTGCCAGCAGTTTAGCCGGGGCCTACGAGCAGTACTTC
13,TRBV30,.,TRBJ1-1,.,CAWSPGGYTEAFF,TGTGCCTGGAGTCCGGGGGGGTACACTGAAGCTTTCTTT
14,TRBV19,TRBD1,TRBJ2-3,.,CASSMRQGSDTQYF,TGTGCCAGTAGTATGAGACAGGGATCAGATACGCAGTATTTT
12,TRBV2,.,TRBJ1-4,.,CASKTEEEKLFF,TGTGCCAGCAAGACCGAAGAGGAGAAACTGTTTTTT
15,TRBV6-1,.,TRBJ1-1,.,CASSEVGIPRVEAFF,TGTGCCAGCAGTGAAGTGGGGATCCCCAGGGTTGAAGCTTTCTTT
16,TRBV6-5,.,TRBJ1-1,.,CASSYSLAGESTEAFF,TGTGCCAGCAGTTACTCCCTGGCAGGGGAGAGTACTGAAGCTTTCTTT
15,TRBV25-1,TRBD2,TRBJ2-1,.,CASSEYPGGKDEQFF,TGTGCCAGCAGTGAATACCCGGGAGGGAAGGATGAGCAGTTCTTC
13,TRBV16,TRBD1,TRBJ2-7,.,CASSPTGGREQYF,TGTGCCAGCAGCCCGACAGGGGGCCGCGAGCAGTACTTC
15,TRBV10-3,.,TRBJ1-5,once,CAISEETGLNQPQHF,TGTGCCATCAGTGAGGAGACAGGTCTAAATCAGCCCCAGCATTTT
14,TRBV7-3,TRBD1,TRBJ1-1,.,CASSSGGMNTEAFF,TGTGCCAGCAGCTCAGGGGGAATGAACACTGAAGCTTTCTTT
11,TRBV29-1,.,TRBJ1-2,.,CSVWLDYGYTF,TGCAGCGTTTGGTTAGATTATGGCTACACCTTC
14,TRBV4-2,.,TRBJ1-2,.,CASSPTAANYGYTF,TGTGCCAGCAGCCCTACGGCGGCAAACTATGGCTACACCTTC
16,TRBV19,TRBD2,TRBJ2-7,.,CASSSIWTSGLYEQYF,TGTGCCAGTAGTTCAATATGGACTAGCGGACTCTACGAGCAGTACTTC
13,TRBV19,.,TRBJ2-7,.,CASSIYGLDEQYF,TGTGCCAGTAGTATTTACGGGTTGGACGAGCAGTACTTC
13,TRBV27,.,TRBJ2-1,.,CASSSLDLAEQFF,TGTGCCAGCAGTTCCCTGGACTTAGCCGAGCAGTTCTTC
16,TRBV10-1,TRBD1,TRBJ2-2,.,CASSESVDRATGELFF,TGCGCCAGCAGTGAGTCGGTCGACAGGGCCACCGGGGAGCTGTTTTTT
16,TRBV5-1,TRBD1,TRBJ2-7,.,CASSWDRGFPHYEQYF,TGCGCCAGCAGTTGGGACAGGGGGTTCCCCCACTACGAGCAGTACTTC
13,TRBV5-5,TRBD1,TRBJ2-7,.,CASSFDRGYEQYF,TGTGCCAGCAGCTTTGACAGGGGCTACGAGCAGTACTTC
18,TRBV9,TRBD1,TRBJ1-2,.,CASSPGTGGPQANYGYTF,TGTGCCAGCAGCCCCGGGACAGGGGGCCCTCAAGCTAACTATGGCTACACCTTC
14,TRBV18,TRBD1,TRBJ2-7,.,CASSPGQGSYEQYF,TGTGCCAGCTCTCCGGGACAGGGCTCCTACGAGCAGTACTTC
15,TRBV7-9,.,TRBJ2-2,few,CASNRDHEITGELFF,TGTGCCAGCAACAGGGACCATGAAATTACCGGGGAGCTGTTTTTT
15,TRBV5-4,.,TRBJ2-1,few,CASSLFQQENNEQFF,TGTGCCAGCAGCCTATTCCAACAGGAGAACAATGAGCAGTTCTTC
18,TRBV7-8,TRBD1,TRBJ1-5,.,CASSPGQGARGDNQPQHF,TGTGCCAGCAGCCCAGGACAGGGGGCACGTGGTGACAATCAGCCCCAGCATTTT
16,TRBV29-1,TRBD1,TRBJ2-6,.,CSVEVTGAGGANVLTF,TGCAGCGTTGAAGTTACAGGGGCGGGTGGGGCCAACGTCCTGACTTTC
16,TRBV13,.,TRBJ2-5,.,CASSHRDRETQETQYF,TGTGCCAGCAGCCACAGGGACCGCGAAACCCAAGAGACCCAGTACTTC
15,TRBV28,.,TRBJ1-5,.,CASSDMVGGDQPQHF,TGTGCCAGCAGTGACATGGTAGGGGGGGATCAGCCCCAGCATTTT
15,TRBV28,TRBD1,TRBJ1-1,.,CASSKNRGRGTEAFF,TGTGCCAGCAGTAAAAACAGGGGGCGGGGCACTGAAGCTTTCTTT
17,TRBV19,.,TRBJ1-4,.,CASSMKQASAPNEKLFF,TGTGCCAGTAGTATGAAACAGGCTAGCGCTCCTAATGAAAAACTGTTTTTT
15,TRBV7-4,.,TRBJ2-3,.,CASSPIANSTDTQYF,TGTGCCAGCAGCCCGATAGCTAATAGCACAGATACGCAGTATTTT
15,TRBV4-2,TRBD1,TRBJ1-2,.,CASSQEGQGNYGYTF,TGTGCCAGCAGCCAAGAAGGACAGGGGAACTATGGCTACACCTTC
15,TRBV19,.,TRBJ2-1,.,CASTTMDSSYNEQFF,TGTGCCAGTACCACTATGGACAGTTCCTACAATGAGCAGTTCTTC
12,TRBV28,.,TRBJ2-7,.,CASRGAAYEQYF,TGTGCCAGCAGGGGAGCGGCCTACGAGCAGTACTTC
16,TRBV2,TRBD2,TRBJ2-1,.,CASTISSGSFVGEQFF,TGTGCCAGCACTATATCTAGCGGGAGTTTCGTGGGTGAGCAGTTCTTC
15,TRBV27,.,TRBJ2-1,.,CASSLSPGSYNEQFF,TGTGCCAGCAGTTTATCTCCGGGGAGCTACAATGAGCAGTTCTTC
15,TRBV11-3,TRBD2,TRBJ2-1,.,CASSLHTSGYNEQFF,TGTGCCAGCAGCTTACATACTAGCGGCTACAATGAGCAGTTCTTC